This T cell receptor beta chain derives from a study of blood T cell repertoires in COVID-19. Study overall: T cells, B-cell-depleted T cells, or PBMCs provided the cDNA or gDNA that served as material.

Clones were sequenced by immunoSEQ multiplex PCR, and TCRdb holds only the in-frame ones, with some missing. The sample yields about 110,000 clones, around 76% seen once. This clone was observed a single time. The CDR3 extends over 17 amino acids. Germline CDR1 SGHVS, CDR2 FQNEAQ. V shed 8 bases and J shed 1 base, with 21 bases lying between them. The chain has TRBV7-8 and TRBJ2-1; tentatively, D is TRBD2 (5 bases). Sequencing was carried out using peripheral blood. This clonotype was sampled from a woman in her seventies with acute or convalescent COVID-19. The CDR3 here is CASLPSGGRLSYNEQFF. DNA for the CDR3: TGTGCCAGCCTACCTTCTGGAGGCCGGCTTTCCTACAATGAGCAGTTCTTC.